This paragraph covers one T cell receptor (beta chain) sequence. Germline assignment: CDR1 SGHDT and CDR2 YYEEEE. This CDR3 has 13 amino acids. Trimming pared 4 bases from V and 3 bases from J, leaving 11 bases between. This entry is derived from a study of technical replicates of blood from a few donors. The protocol was immunoSEQ multiplex PCR, while the TCRdb copy is restricted to in-frame clones and leaves out a portion. Of some 64,000 clones detected, 86% appear once; the ten largest clones hold 5.1%. The source material was PBMCs. V is TRBV5-6 and J is TRBJ2-7, with a weak D call TRBD1 (5 bases). This receptor was identified in a human donor in good health. Some clones in this sample may be carry-over from other donors' samples. The CDR3 reads CASSPRADYEQYF. CDR3 DNA sequence: TGTGCCAGCAGCCCCAGGGCGGACTACGAGCAGTACTTC.